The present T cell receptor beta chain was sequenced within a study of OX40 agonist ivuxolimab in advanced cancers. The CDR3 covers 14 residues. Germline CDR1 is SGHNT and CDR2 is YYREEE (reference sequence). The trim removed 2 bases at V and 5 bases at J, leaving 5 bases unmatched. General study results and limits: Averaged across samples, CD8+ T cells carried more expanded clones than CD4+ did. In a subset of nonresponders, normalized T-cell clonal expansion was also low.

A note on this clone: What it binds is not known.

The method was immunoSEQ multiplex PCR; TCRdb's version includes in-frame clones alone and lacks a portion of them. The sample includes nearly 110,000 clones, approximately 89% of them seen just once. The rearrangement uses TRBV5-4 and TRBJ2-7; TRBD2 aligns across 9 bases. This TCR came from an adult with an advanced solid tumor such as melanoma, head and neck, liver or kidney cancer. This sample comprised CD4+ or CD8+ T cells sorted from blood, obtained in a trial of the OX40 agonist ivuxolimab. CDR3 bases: TGTGCCAGCAGCTTAGCGGGAGGAGTGAACGAGCAGTACTTC. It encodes CASSLAGGVNEQYF.